The 5 T cell receptor beta chains below all came from one sample that was sequenced in a study of T-cell memory formation after mild COVID-19. Each CDR3 protein gets one entry after TCRdb re-called the 5' RACE reads with MiXCR. This table holds fewer than 90,000 distinct CDR3 sequences, roughly 12% found once. Material for sequencing was PBMCs or a T cell subset sorted from them (not recorded which). These receptors all stem from a man younger than 30 who had mild COVID-19 (a few samples of this study predate the infection). Cell type and time point are not known.

This clonotype was seen only a few times. J is TRBJ1-2 and V is TRBV14, with TRBD1 matching over 7 bases. The CDR3 loop spans 14 amino acids. Unmatched junction bases numbered 9, after V lost 4 bases and J lost 7 bases. Germline V gene lookup returns CDR1 SGHDN and CDR2 FVKESK. As DNA, the CDR3 is TGTGCCAGCAGCCCGTACCGACAGGGAGGTGGCTACACCTTC. This translates into CASSPYRQGGGYTF.

In its sample, this clonotype was seen a few times. The J gene is TRBJ2-7, the V gene TRBV6-5; either TRBD1 or TRBD2 may supply D (5 bases each). Germline V gene sequence: CDR1 MNHEY, CDR2 SVGAGI. Trimming shortened V by 6 bases and J by 1 base, and 13 bases separated the two germline ends. The CDR3 has 14 residues. The CDR3 sequence: CASSWDGNSYEQYF. The CDR3 region has the DNA TGTGCCAGCAGCTGGGACGGAAATTCCTACGAGCAGTACTTC.

This clonotype was seen more than once but under ten times. This chain links TRBV27 with TRBJ1-1; a weak D match, TRBD1 (5 bases). Germline V gene sequence: CDR1 MNHEY, CDR2 SMNVEV (reference sequence). This CDR3 is built from 13 residues. V was pared by 3 bases and J by 12 bases, with 17 bases between. In nucleotides, the CDR3 is TGTGCCAGCAGTTTTATTAAGGGGCAGTGGCCTTTCTTT. Translation gives CASSFIKGQWPFF.

This clonotype was seen a handful of times. The V call is TRBV2, the J call TRBJ2-5, with a possible D match to TRBD1 (6 bases). Germline V gene sequence: CDR1 SNHLY, CDR2 FYNNEI. CDR3 length: 13 residues. Deletions cut 9 bases from V and 2 bases from J, with 13 bases between. The CDR3 is CASSRGEQETQYF. In DNA form, the CDR3 reads TGTGCCAGTAGCAGGGGCGAACAAGAGACCCAGTACTTC.

At least ten counts were recorded for this clonotype. This chain uses TRBV4-1 with TRBJ2-3; no firm D call. The V gene's germline CDR1 is MGHRA and CDR2 YSYEKL. V lost 1 base, J lost 6 bases, and 5 bases lay in between. CDR3 size: 12 residues. This CDR3 reads CASSQVGDTQYF. CDR3 nucleotides: TGCGCCAGCAGCCAAGTAGGGGATACGCAGTATTTT.